These 22 T cell receptor beta chains originate from one sample sequenced in a study of radiotherapy plus CTLA-4 blockade in lung cancer. Using immunoSEQ multiplex PCR, the repertoire was profiled, and TCRdb retains in-frame clones only, with some absent. This table holds approximately 95,000 clones, 82% found once. This specimen was peripheral blood, taken from a patient treated with radiotherapy plus ipilimumab. These receptors were collected from a human donor with non-small cell lung cancer who had a partial response to radiotherapy plus ipilimumab.

This chain uses TRBV5-1 with TRBJ2-3, with 9 nucleotides matching TRBD2. Looked up from germline, CDR1 is SGHRS and CDR2 is YFSETQ. V lost 4 bases to trimming and J lost 6 bases; unmatched junction nucleotides: 6. The CDR3 is made up of 14 amino acids. CDR3 DNA: TGCGCCAGCAGCCGTAGCGGGGGAGAGGATACGCAGTATTTT. Protein sequence: CASSRSGGEDTQYF.

This chain links TRBV19 with TRBJ1-5, with a possible D match to TRBD1 (5 bases). Germline CDR1 and CDR2: LNHDA and SQIVND (reference sequence). The length of the CDR3 is 14 residues. The V and J ends lost 3 bases and 7 bases respectively, with 13 bases between them. CDR3 sequence reads: CASSMKQGGQPQHF. The CDR3 DNA reads as TGTGCCAGTAGTATGAAGCAGGGAGGCCAGCCCCAGCATTTT.

CDR3 bases: TGTGCCAGTTTCCCGAGCGGGAGCTCCTACGAGCAGTACTTC. It codes for CASFPSGSSYEQYF. The chain combines TRBV28 with TRBJ2-5, with 8 positions matching TRBD2. The DNA end is more similar to TRBJ2-7, so the J call may be wrong. Germline CDR1 MDHEN, CDR2 SYDVKM. There are 14 residues in the CDR3.

The rearrangement links TRBV7-2 to TRBJ2-1, with TRBD2 matching 8 bases. Trimming at V came to 5 bases and at J to 12 bases, leaving 15 bases not matched to a gene. CDR3 length: 15 residues. Per germline, CDR1 SGHTA and CDR2 FQGNSA. The CDR3 spells CASSPRGSGNGWQFF. CDR3 DNA sequence: TGTGCCAGCAGCCCCCGGGGTAGCGGGAACGGATGGCAGTTCTTC.

This clone was seen only once. The J gene is TRBJ2-5, the V gene TRBV19, with 11 bases that match TRBD2. Germline lookup yields CDR1 LNHDA and CDR2 SQIVND (reference sequence). Trimming at V came to 6 bases and at J to 3 bases, leaving 3 bases not matched to a gene. The CDR3 length is 14 residues. The DNA of the CDR3 is TGTGCCAGTAGGGTTAGCGGGAGGGAAGAGACCCAGTACTTC. As protein: CASRVSGREETQYF.

The chain uses TRBV29-1 and TRBJ2-5; 10 bases map to TRBD1. The last part of the DNA fits TRBJ2-7 better; the J call may be wrong. The CDR3 loop spans 13 amino acids. The germline CDR1 and CDR2 sequences are SQVTM and ANQGSEA. CDR3 coding DNA: TGCAGCGTGACGACAGGGGGCGGCGACGAGCAGTACTTC. Translation: CSVTTGGGDEQYF.

The chain carries TRBV9 and TRBJ2-3; D is undetermined. Germline loops: CDR1 SGDLS, CDR2 YYNGEE. V was shortened by 4 bases and J by 0 bases, with 12 bases between the two germline ends. This CDR3 region has 15 residues. The CDR3 DNA reads TGTGCCAGCAGCCCCTCCGGTCTTAGCACAGATACGCAGTATTTT. As protein: CASSPSGLSTDTQYF.

This clone was seen a few times. J is TRBJ1-3 and V is TRBV28; unclear D gene. The germline CDR1 and CDR2 sequences are MDHEN and SYDVKM. The CDR3 runs 14 residues. V lost 6 bases and J lost 1, with 10 bases in between. The CDR3 loop is CASSRLRSGNTIYF. CDR3 nucleotide sequence: TGTGCCAGCAGCCGCTTGAGGTCTGGAAACACCATATATTTT.

This clone appeared a few times. CDR3 sequence: CAIGQGTDTQYF. CDR3 coding DNA: TGTGCCATCGGGCAGGGTACAGATACGCAGTATTTT. The V gene is TRBV10-3, the J gene TRBJ2-3, with D tentatively TRBD1 (5 bases). Per the germline V gene, CDR1 is ENHRY and CDR2 is SYGVKD. CDR3 length: 12 amino acids. The germline V and J ends were trimmed by 8 bases and 3 bases, with 9 bases remaining between them.

The CDR3 DNA reads as TGTGCCAGCAGTTTAGTGACAGGACAGGGAATTGGCTACACCTTC. Translating gives CASSLVTGQGIGYTF. The chain has TRBV28 and TRBJ1-2; TRBD1 matches at 8 bases. Germline CDR1 MDHEN, CDR2 SYDVKM. The V and J ends lost 2 bases and 7 bases, in that order; junction bases with no gene match: 9. This CDR3 is built from 15 residues.

The rearrangement links TRBV5-4 to TRBJ2-4, with 8 bases fitting TRBD1. V was pared by 4 bases and J by 3 bases, with 6 bases of the junction left unmatched. Per germline, CDR1 SGHNT and CDR2 YYREEE (reference sequence). This CDR3 has 15 residues. The CDR3 loop reads CASSATGDGKNIQYF. The CDR3 DNA is TGTGCCAGCAGCGCGACAGGGGACGGCAAAAACATTCAGTACTTC.

This chain links TRBV28 with TRBJ1-1; D is unresolved. CDR3 length equals 16 residues. Trimming left V 6 bases short and J 1 base short, with 18 bases between. Germline V lookup: CDR1 MDHEN, CDR2 SYDVKM. CDR3 bases: TGTGCCAGCAGCGCCGCGCGAGGGAAACCGAACACTGAAGCTTTCTTT. Translating gives CASSAARGKPNTEAFF.

This sequence joins TRBV6-1 and TRBJ2-3; TRBD1 agrees at 7 bases. Germline V gene lookup returns CDR1 MNHNS and CDR2 SASEGT. V was clipped by 7 bases and J by 1 base; unmatched bases: 5. This CDR3 contains 14 residues. Written as DNA, the CDR3 is TGTGCCAGCACCCCAGGGGGACGCACAGATACGCAGTATTTT. It specifies CASTPGGRTDTQYF.

This sequence joins TRBV18 and TRBJ2-7; D is perhaps TRBD2 (5 bases). The CDR3 loop spans 12 amino acids. Trimming removed 5 bases at V and 7 bases at J, with 12 bases between. In germline, CDR1 is KGHSH, CDR2 LQKENI. This CDR3 reads CASSSDGEEQYF. The CDR3 coding sequence is TGTGCCAGCTCATCCGACGGGGAAGAGCAGTACTTC.

This sequence joins TRBV15 and TRBJ1-1; a possible D gene is TRBD1 (5 bases). Trimming removed 4 bases from V and 4 bases from J, with 10 bases in between. The CDR3 is 13 residues long. Germline loops: CDR1 LNHNV, CDR2 YYDKDF (reference sequence). The CDR3 nucleotides read TGTGCCACCAGCAAGGGGTCCTTCACTGAAGCTTTCTTT. Protein product: CATSKGSFTEAFF.

This clone was detected a few times. The CDR3 here is CASSFLDGDNEQFF. The CDR3 DNA is TGCGCCAGCAGCTTCTTAGACGGGGACAATGAGCAGTTCTTC. The J gene is TRBJ2-1, the V gene TRBV5-1; the D gene is possibly TRBD2 (5 bases). The CDR3 runs to 14 residues. Trimming removed 2 bases from V and 5 bases from J, with 11 bases in between. Germline assignment: CDR1 SGHRS and CDR2 YFSETQ.

V usage is TRBV5-1 and J usage is TRBJ2-1; 12 positions agree with TRBD2. There are 17 residues in the CDR3. CDR1 is SGHRS, CDR2 YFSETQ, per germline. Unmatched junction bases numbered 9, after V lost 4 bases and J lost 4 bases. CDR3 nucleotide sequence: TGCGCCAGCAGCCCTTCTAGCGGGAGGGCCGGGTACAATGAGCAGTTCTTC. Protein: CASSPSSGRAGYNEQFF.

Of note for this clone: Mismatch with germline at one junction end may stem from a read error. This chain connects TRBV7-9 to TRBJ2-5, with D possibly matching TRBD2 (6 bases). This CDR3 spans 14 amino acids. The germline CDR1 and CDR2 sequences are SEHNR and FQNEAQ (reference sequence). The CDR3: CASSIRTTQEAQYF. CDR3 nucleotide sequence: TGTGCCAGCAGTATTCGGACTACTCAAGAGGCCCAGTACTTC.

The J gene is TRBJ2-7, the V gene TRBV6-1; 8 bases fit TRBD1. The V segment lost 11 bases and the J segment 2 bases; nucleotides outside the gene matches: 8. Germline CDR1 MNHNS, CDR2 SASEGT. This CDR3 has 13 residues. The CDR3 sequence: CAPGGDRTYEQYF. The CDR3 DNA follows: TGTGCCCCAGGTGGGGACAGGACCTACGAGCAGTACTTC.

The count of this clone is one. The DNA for the CDR3 is TGCGCCAGCAGCCCCACAGGCACAGATACGCAGTATTTT. Translated: CASSPTGTDTQYF. The chain links TRBV4-1 to TRBJ2-3; no definite D call. The CDR3 is made up of 13 amino acids. Trimming stripped 4 bases from V and 1 base from J, with 6 bases between. Germline V CDR1 and CDR2: MGHRA, YSYEKL.

This clone was seen a handful of times. V is TRBV6-6 and J is TRBJ2-4; tentative D call: TRBD1 (6 bases). This CDR3 has 16 amino acids. With 7 bases removed from V and 1 base from J, the gap between germline ends came to 17 bases. Germline V lookup: CDR1 MNHNY, CDR2 SVGAGI (reference sequence). CDR3 residues: CASTQQGLEAKNIQYF. DNA of the CDR3: TGTGCCAGCACTCAACAGGGCCTCGAGGCCAAAAACATTCAGTACTTC.

The chain is built from TRBV28 and TRBJ1-2; 10 nucleotides agree with TRBD1. Germline CDR1 and CDR2: MDHEN and SYDVKM. The CDR3 sequence is 14 residues long. Trimming cost V 3 bases and J 9 bases; bases outside gene matches: 7. The CDR3 DNA reads TGTGCCAGCAGTTTGGGGACAGGGGTAACGCGCTACACCTTC. Its translation: CASSLGTGVTRYTF.